A single sample gave rise to the 29 T cell receptor beta chains below, sequenced in a study of vaccination and CD4 T cells after COVID-19. Treatment: roughly 10-day PBMC culture with coronavirus spike peptide pools or control peptides (ViraFEST assay). At the Johns Hopkins FTIC core, DNA taken from cultured CD4+ T cells was sequenced by way of the Oncomine TCR Beta short-read assay. TCRdb re-called the PCR reads through MiXCR, storing one row per CDR3 protein. The table shows over 10,000 distinct CDR3 sequences, with approximately 40% occurring only once. These receptors' targets are unknown. The sequencing input was CD4+ T cells from blood, cultured in vitro. These receptors were collected from a human donor who had recovered from COVID-19.

V gene TRBV20-1 combines with J gene TRBJ2-3; D gene ambiguous. This CDR3 comprises 14 residues. Trimming stripped 2 bases from V and 6 bases from J, with 15 bases between. Germline V CDR1 and CDR2: DFQATT, SNEGSKA (reference sequence). DNA of the CDR3: TGCAGTGCTAGAATTTTGTCTGGGTTCGATACGCAGTATTTT. It translates to CSARILSGFDTQYF.

The chain employs TRBV9 and TRBJ2-7; D remains ambiguous. CDR1 and CDR2 (germline): SGDLS, YYNGEE. Trimming stripped 0 bases from V and 1 base from J, with 8 bases between. This CDR3 spans 14 amino acids. In nucleotides, the CDR3 is TGTGCCAGCAGCGTAGTAGGATCGTCCTACGAGCAGTACTTC. This sequence encodes CASSVVGSSYEQYF.

The chain carries TRBV20-1 and TRBJ2-7; TRBD1 aligns across 8 bases. This CDR3 contains 16 residues. The germline V gene has CDR1 DFQATT and CDR2 SNEGSKA (reference sequence). V shed 6 bases and J 4 bases; nucleotides not matched to a gene: 17. The CDR3 loop reads CSAPSARTGKRYEQYF. CDR3 coding DNA: TGCAGTGCGCCATCCGCACGGACAGGGAAAAGGTACGAGCAGTACTTC.

The rearrangement uses TRBV29-1 and TRBJ1-2; D is unclear. Looked up from germline, CDR1 is SQVTM and CDR2 is ANQGSEA. Between the trimmed V and J ends, which lost 7 bases and 7 bases, there was a span of 16 bases. The CDR3 covers 12 residues. CDR3 sequence: CSDRRHLGGYTF. CDR3 DNA: TGCAGCGATCGCCGGCACCTAGGTGGCTACACCTTC.

In this sample, this clonotype turned up a few times. J is TRBJ2-7 and V is TRBV24-1, with D possibly matching TRBD2 (5 bases). The V end was cut by 4 bases, the J end by 7 bases, with 22 bases between. The CDR3 has 16 residues. Germline CDR1 KGHDR, CDR2 SFDVKD. The CDR3 bases are TGTGCCACCAGTGACTCCTCCGGAAACCCGTCGGGGGAGCAGTACTTC. Protein product: CATSDSSGNPSGEQYF.

The rearrangement uses TRBV7-9 and TRBJ2-5, with unresolved D. V was cut by 7 bases and J by 4 bases, with 10 bases left in between. This CDR3 has 12 amino acids. CDR1 is SEHNR and CDR2 is FQNEAQ in the germline V gene (reference sequence). The CDR3 coding sequence is TGTGCCAGCACCTACCGAGGAGAGACCCAGTACTTC. This translates into CASTYRGETQYF.

This clonotype is medium-sized. V usage is TRBV30 and J usage is TRBJ1-5; D possibly corresponds to TRBD1 (5 bases). V was shortened by 3 bases and J by 6 bases, with 15 bases between the two germline ends. The germline V gene has CDR1 GTSNPN and CDR2 SVGIG (reference sequence). The CDR3 has 14 residues. The CDR3 region has the DNA TGTGCCTGGAGAAGGTCAGGGCCGGGTCAGCCCCAGCATTTT. Amino acid sequence: CAWRRSGPGQPQHF.

The chain has TRBV18 and TRBJ2-3, with D perhaps matching TRBD1 (6 bases). The CDR3 is made up of 16 amino acids. Per germline, CDR1 KGHSH and CDR2 LQKENI. The V end lost 2 bases, the J end lost 0 bases, and 12 bases lay between the germline ends. The DNA for the CDR3 is TGTGCCAGCTCACCAACGGTCAGGGGCAGCACAGATACGCAGTATTTT. Amino acids: CASSPTVRGSTDTQYF.

This clonotype came up once. This rearrangement joins TRBV24-1 to TRBJ2-1; the match to TRBD1 covers 9 bases. J gave up 0 bases and V 4 bases, and 6 bases lay outside the gene matches. Germline CDR1 reads KGHDR; CDR2 reads SFDVKD. The CDR3 is 17 amino acids. The CDR3 nucleotides are TGTGCCACCAGTGAACCGACAGGGGGGAGCTCCTACAATGAGCAGTTCTTC. It encodes CATSEPTGGSSYNEQFF.

The J gene is TRBJ2-5, the V gene TRBV5-1, with 12 bases lining up with TRBD2. CDR3 length: 16 residues. Trimming took 5 bases from V and 1 from J; bases not matched to a gene: 6. The germline gives CDR1 SGHRS, CDR2 YFSETQ. The CDR3 coding sequence is TGCGCCAGCAGGAGACTAGCGGGGGCCCGCCAAGAGACCCAGTACTTC. This translates into CASRRLAGARQETQYF. The variable domain in full, completed from reference TRBV5-1 and TRBJ2-5, reads KAGVTQTPRYLIKTRGQQVTLSCSPISGHRSVSWYQQTPGQGLQFLFEYFSETQRNKGNFPGRFSGRQFSNSRSEMNVSTLELGDSALYLCASRRLAGARQETQYFGPGTRLLVL.

The chain has TRBV4-3 and TRBJ2-2; D gene unclear. Per the germline V gene, CDR1 is LGHNA and CDR2 is YSLEER. Deletions cut 3 bases from V and 1 base from J, with 3 bases between. This CDR3 has 13 residues. CDR3 amino acids: CASSQGNTGELFF. The CDR3 DNA follows: TGCGCCAGCAGCCAGGGGAACACCGGGGAGCTGTTTTTT.

The chain joins TRBV5-8 to TRBJ1-5; D not resolved. The CDR3 sequence is 12 residues long. Deletions cut 3 bases from V and 7 bases from J, with 8 bases between. In germline, CDR1 is SGHTS, CDR2 YDEGEE. In nucleotides, the CDR3 is TGTGCCAGCAGCTGGGTTGGACAGCCCCAGCATTTT. Its protein product is CASSWVGQPQHF. The entire variable domain, with the rest obtained from reference TRBV5-8 and TRBJ1-5, is as follows: EAGVTQSPTHLIKTRGQQATLRCSPISGHTSVYWYQQALGLGLQFLLWYDEGEERNRGNFPPRFSGRQFPNYSSELNVNALELEDSALYLCASSWVGQPQHFGDGTRLSIL.

This clonotype was observed a handful of times. The V gene is TRBV19, the J gene TRBJ1-2; 7 bases fit TRBD1. The junction had 6 bases not matched to a gene; V was cut back by 4 bases and J by 4 bases. From germline, CDR1 is LNHDA and CDR2 SQIVND (reference sequence). The CDR3 totals 14 residues. In DNA, the CDR3 is TGTGCCAGTAGTAAGGGACAGCTCCTCTATGGCTACACCTTC. Its protein is CASSKGQLLYGYTF.

The chain recombines TRBV4-1 with TRBJ1-2; D not resolved. Per germline, CDR1 MGHRA and CDR2 YSYEKL. The ends were cut back, 0 bases at V and 1 base at J, with 9 bases in the middle. This CDR3 has 15 residues. The CDR3 nucleotides are TGCGCCAGCAGCCAAGATTCTGATCTTAACTATGGCTACACCTTC. It translates to CASSQDSDLNYGYTF.

The chain uses TRBV25-1 and TRBJ1-2; no definite D call. The ends were cut back, 7 bases at V and 8 bases at J, with 11 bases in the middle. This CDR3 comprises 11 residues. Per germline, CDR1 MGHDK and CDR2 SYGVNS. CDR3 residues: CASNDGVGYTF. Here the CDR3 DNA reads TGTGCCAGCAACGATGGGGTCGGCTACACCTTC.

The V call is TRBV12-3 or TRBV12-4, the J call TRBJ2-2; 9 bases are a match to TRBD2. V was clipped by 5 bases and J by 6 bases; unmatched bases: 4. The CDR3 spans 14 residues. The CDR3 sequence is CASSGASGAGELFF. CDR3 nucleotide sequence: TGTGCCAGCAGTGGGGCTAGCGGGGCCGGGGAGCTGTTTTTT.

J is TRBJ2-3 and V is TRBV7-9; 7 bases agree with TRBD2. This CDR3 comprises 16 residues. V lost 3 bases to trimming and J lost 0 bases; unmatched junction nucleotides: 6. CDR1 SEHNR and CDR2 FQNEAQ come from the germline V gene (reference sequence). This CDR3 reads CASSFGAGGSTDTQYF. The CDR3 nucleotides read TGTGCCAGCAGCTTTGGGGCCGGGGGGAGCACAGATACGCAGTATTTT.

The chain carries TRBV6-2 or TRBV6-3 and TRBJ1-1, with D unclear. The CDR3 totals 18 residues. V shed 2 bases and J shed 4 bases, with 23 bases lying between them. Germline assignment: CDR1 MNHEY and CDR2 SVGEGT. CDR3 bases: TGTGCCAGCAGTTACCCCACCGTTGGTAAACAGCGCAGCACTGAAGCTTTCTTT. Protein sequence: CASSYPTVGKQRSTEAFF.

The chain couples TRBV20-1 to TRBJ2-5; no clear D gene. The germline V and J ends were trimmed by 5 bases and 9 bases, with 19 bases remaining between them. Germline loops: CDR1 DFQATT, CDR2 SNEGSKA (reference sequence). The length of the CDR3 is 13 residues. CDR3: CSAPSTRAQSQYF. CDR3 bases: TGCAGTGCTCCCTCGACCCGGGCGCAATCCCAGTACTTC.

This clonotype appeared a single time. The rearrangement links TRBV6-1 to TRBJ2-2; 7 bases match TRBD1. The trim removed 4 bases at V and 4 bases at J, leaving 9 bases unmatched. CDR1 is MNHNS and CDR2 is SASEGT in the germline V gene. This CDR3 comprises 16 residues. DNA for the CDR3: TGTGCCAGCAGTGTTAGATCAGGGGGATTCACCGGGGAGCTGTTTTTT. It is translated as CASSVRSGGFTGELFF.

This sequence joins TRBV20-1 and TRBJ2-5; 12 bases line up with TRBD2. This CDR3 spans 15 amino acids. With V trimmed by 3 bases and J by 5 bases, 7 bases remained unmatched. Germline loops: CDR1 DFQATT, CDR2 SNEGSKA (reference sequence). The CDR3 sequence: CSASLTSGGFETQYF. DNA of the CDR3: TGCAGTGCTAGTTTAACTAGCGGGGGGTTTGAGACCCAGTACTTC.

This clonotype has more than one count but fewer than ten. This chain joins TRBV30 and TRBJ2-1; 9 bases line up with TRBD2. The J segment lost 5 bases and the V segment lost 0 bases, leaving 11 bases of the junction unmatched. The CDR3 covers 17 residues. Germline V gene sequence: CDR1 GTSNPN, CDR2 SVGIG (reference sequence). The CDR3 sequence is CAWSVRLRLAVNNEQFF. In DNA form, the CDR3 reads TGTGCCTGGAGTGTACGGTTGAGACTAGCGGTTAACAATGAGCAGTTCTTC.

The J gene is TRBJ1-2, the V gene TRBV19; 7 nucleotides agree with TRBD1. Per the germline V gene, CDR1 is LNHDA and CDR2 is SQIVND (reference sequence). The CDR3 has 14 residues. V dropped 8 bases and J dropped 0; count of bases not matched to a gene: 6. The chain's CDR3 is CASFGTGANYGYTF. Written as DNA, the CDR3 is TGTGCCAGTTTCGGAACAGGGGCTAACTATGGCTACACCTTC.

The chain links TRBV5-1 to TRBJ1-1; D is unclear. The CDR3 sequence is 14 residues long. Germline CDR1 reads SGHRS; CDR2 reads YFSETQ. V shed 0 bases and J shed 3 bases, with 9 bases lying between them. This CDR3 reads CASSLVSVDTEAFF. The CDR3 DNA sequence: TGCGCCAGCAGCTTGGTCTCCGTAGACACTGAAGCTTTCTTT.

The CDR3 sequence is CASSIRGAQPQHF. CDR3 bases: TGTGCCAGCAGTATTAGAGGTGCTCAGCCCCAGCATTTT. The chain employs TRBV25-1 and TRBJ1-5; D not certain. The V gene's germline CDR1 is MGHDK and CDR2 SYGVNS. Between the trimmed V and J ends, which lost 5 bases and 6 bases, there was a span of 11 bases. CDR3 length: 13 amino acids. Together with reference TRBV25-1 and TRBJ1-5, the CDR3 gives the full variable domain: EADIYQTPRYLVIGTGKKITLECSQTMGHDKMYWYQQDPGMELHLIHYSYGVNSTEKGDLSSESTVSRIRTEHFPLTLESARPSHTSQYLCASSIRGAQPQHFGDGTRLSIL.

The chain joins TRBV6-1 to TRBJ1-5; TRBD1 might be the D (5 bases). The CDR3 spans 13 residues. Trimming pared 3 bases from V and 6 bases from J, leaving 9 bases between. Germline CDR1 and CDR2: MNHNS and SASEGT. The DNA for the CDR3 is TGTGCCAGCAGTGAGTCGGGGGTTCAGCCCCAGCATTTT. This codes for CASSESGVQPQHF.

The genes are TRBV14 and TRBJ1-3, with no clear D. Deletions cut 4 bases from V and 7 bases from J, with 8 bases between. The germline gives CDR1 SGHDN, CDR2 FVKESK. The length of the CDR3 is 12 residues. The DNA of the CDR3 is TGTGCCAGCAGCCTGACGCTGAACACCATATATTTT. Its protein product is CASSLTLNTIYF.

The chain recombines TRBV20-1 with TRBJ1-5; D gene ambiguous. The CDR3 contains 13 residues. V lost 1 base, J lost 0 bases, and 4 bases lay in between. Germline CDR1 DFQATT, CDR2 SNEGSKA (reference sequence). CDR3 nucleotides: TGCAGTGCTAGAGCGGATAGCAATCAGCCCCAGCATTTT. Protein product: CSARADSNQPQHF.

The V and J genes are TRBV4-3 and TRBJ1-6; no firm D call. V lost 0 bases and J 15 bases, leaving 18 bases between the germline ends. The germline gives CDR1 LGHNA, CDR2 YSLEER. The length of the CDR3 is 15 residues. This CDR3 reads CASSQDVRTTNNLHF. In DNA, the CDR3 is TGCGCCAGCAGCCAAGATGTCCGCACTACTAATAACCTCCACTTT.